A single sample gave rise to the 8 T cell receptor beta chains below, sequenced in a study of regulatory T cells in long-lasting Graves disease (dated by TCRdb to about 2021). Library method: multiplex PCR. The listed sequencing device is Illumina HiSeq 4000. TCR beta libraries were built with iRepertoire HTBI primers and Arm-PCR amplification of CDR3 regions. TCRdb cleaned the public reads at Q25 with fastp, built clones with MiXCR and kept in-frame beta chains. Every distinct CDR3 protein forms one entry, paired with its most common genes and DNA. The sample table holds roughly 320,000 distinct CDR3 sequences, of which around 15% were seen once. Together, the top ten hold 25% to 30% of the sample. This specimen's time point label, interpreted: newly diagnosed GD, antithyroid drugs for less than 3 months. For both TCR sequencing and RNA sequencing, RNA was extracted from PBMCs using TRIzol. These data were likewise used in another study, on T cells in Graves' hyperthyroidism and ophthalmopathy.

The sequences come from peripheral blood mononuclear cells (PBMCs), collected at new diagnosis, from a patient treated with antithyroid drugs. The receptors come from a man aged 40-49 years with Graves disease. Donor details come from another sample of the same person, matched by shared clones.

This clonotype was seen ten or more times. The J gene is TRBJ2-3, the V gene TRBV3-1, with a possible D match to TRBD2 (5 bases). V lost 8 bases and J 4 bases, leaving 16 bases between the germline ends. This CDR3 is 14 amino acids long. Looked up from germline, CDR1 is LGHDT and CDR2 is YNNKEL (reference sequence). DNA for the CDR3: TGTGCCAGCCAGGAACTCCACGGGGCAGATACGCAGTATTTT. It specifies CASQELHGADTQYF.

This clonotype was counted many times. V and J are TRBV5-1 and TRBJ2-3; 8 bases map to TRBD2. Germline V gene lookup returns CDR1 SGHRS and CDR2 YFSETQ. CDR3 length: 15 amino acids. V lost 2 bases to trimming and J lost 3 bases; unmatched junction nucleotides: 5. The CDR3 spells CASSFGGVGTDTQYF. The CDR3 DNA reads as TGCGCCAGCAGCTTCGGGGGGGTGGGTACAGATACGCAGTATTTT. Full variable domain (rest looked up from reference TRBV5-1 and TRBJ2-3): KAGVTQTPRYLIKTRGQQVTLSCSPISGHRSVSWYQQTPGQGLQFLFEYFSETQRNKGNFPGRFSGRQFSNSRSEMNVSTLELGDSALYLCASSFGGVGTDTQYFGPGTRLTVL.

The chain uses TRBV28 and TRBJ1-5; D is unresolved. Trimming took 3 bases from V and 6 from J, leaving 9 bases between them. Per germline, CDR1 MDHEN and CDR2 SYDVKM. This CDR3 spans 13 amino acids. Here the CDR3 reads CASSLGRAQPQHF. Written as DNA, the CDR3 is TGTGCCAGCAGTTTGGGCCGCGCTCAGCCCCAGCATTTT.

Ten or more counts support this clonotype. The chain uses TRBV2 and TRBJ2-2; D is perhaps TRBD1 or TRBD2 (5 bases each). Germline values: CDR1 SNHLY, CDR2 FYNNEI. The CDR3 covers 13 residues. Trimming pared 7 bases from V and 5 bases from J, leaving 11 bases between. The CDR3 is CASKQGGTGELFF. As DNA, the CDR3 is TGTGCCAGCAAGCAGGGCGGGACCGGGGAGCTGTTTTTT.

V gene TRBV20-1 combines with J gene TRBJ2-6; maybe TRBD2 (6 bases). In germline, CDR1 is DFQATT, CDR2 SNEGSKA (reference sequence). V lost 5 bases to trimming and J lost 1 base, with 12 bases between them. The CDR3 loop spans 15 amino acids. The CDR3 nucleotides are TGCAGTGCTCGGGTCGGGGGTTCTGGGGCCAACGTCCTGACTTTC. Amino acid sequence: CSARVGGSGANVLTF.

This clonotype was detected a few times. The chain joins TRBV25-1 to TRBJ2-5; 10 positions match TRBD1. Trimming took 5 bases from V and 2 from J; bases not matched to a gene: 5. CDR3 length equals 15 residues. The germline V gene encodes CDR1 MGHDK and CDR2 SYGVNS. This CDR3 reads CASSKGQGFQETQYF. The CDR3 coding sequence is TGTGCCAGCAGTAAGGGACAGGGGTTTCAAGAGACCCAGTACTTC.

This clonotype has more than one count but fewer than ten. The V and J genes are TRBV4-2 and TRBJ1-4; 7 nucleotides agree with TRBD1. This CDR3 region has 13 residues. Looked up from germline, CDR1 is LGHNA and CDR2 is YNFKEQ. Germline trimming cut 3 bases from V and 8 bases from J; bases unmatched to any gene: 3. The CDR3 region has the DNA TGTGCCAGCAGCCAGACAGGGAGCGAAAAACTGTTTTTT. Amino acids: CASSQTGSEKLFF.

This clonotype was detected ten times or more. CDR3: CASSLDRAGTQYF. DNA of the CDR3: TGTGCCAGCAGCCTCGACAGGGCGGGGACCCAGTACTTC. V usage is TRBV12-3 or TRBV12-4 and J usage is TRBJ2-5; 7 bases line up with TRBD1. Trimming removed 6 bases from V and 7 bases from J; junction bases left unmatched: 8. The CDR3 is 13 residues long.